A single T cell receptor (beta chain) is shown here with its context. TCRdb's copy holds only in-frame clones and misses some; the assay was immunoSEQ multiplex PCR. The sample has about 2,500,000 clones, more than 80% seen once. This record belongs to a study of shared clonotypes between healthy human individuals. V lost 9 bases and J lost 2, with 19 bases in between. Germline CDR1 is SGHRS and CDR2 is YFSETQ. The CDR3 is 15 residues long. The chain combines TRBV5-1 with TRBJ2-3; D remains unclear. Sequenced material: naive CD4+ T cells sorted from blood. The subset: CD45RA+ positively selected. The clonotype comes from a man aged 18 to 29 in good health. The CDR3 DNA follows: TGCGCCACCTCTCCCACGGGTCCGCACACAGATACGCAGTATTTT. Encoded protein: CATSPTGPHTDTQYF.